The TCR beta chain described here comes from a study of human T cells and chemical hapten exposure. For the library, individual cDNA molecules each received unique molecular identifiers. TCRdb re-derived calls from the RACE reads in MiXCR, one entry per CDR3 protein. The sample has 75,000 to 90,000 distinct CDR3 sequences, about 10% seen once; the top ten hold 4.5% to 5%. This CDR3 has 13 residues. Germline values: CDR1 SQVTM, CDR2 ANQGSEA. Trimming pared 4 bases from V and 0 bases from J, leaving 9 bases between. Specified time point: patch test 2, 6 weeks after DPC sensitization. Treatment defined: therapeutic diphenylcyclopropenone sensitization with weekly scalp DPC. Blood draws came first, before each patch test. People who gave samples had alopecia, were 18 to 70 years old, and were suitable for DPC. Whole blood, unfractionated, served as the material for total RNA extraction. This clonotype was counted at least ten times.

The origin of this receptor is a woman between 50 and 59 years old with alopecia areata. Some clones in this sample may be carry-over from other donors' samples. Sequenced here: whole blood, sampled in connection with sensitization to the hapten diphenylcyclopropenone (DPC). The chain carries TRBV29-1 and TRBJ1-1; D not resolved. CDR3 protein: CSVAPTLNTEAFF. The CDR3 DNA reads TGCAGCGTTGCCCCGACTTTGAACACTGAAGCTTTCTTT.